Below, one T cell receptor (beta chain) is given with its context. The CDR3 contains 14 residues. Germline CDR1 and CDR2: LNHNV and YYDKDF (reference sequence). The V segment lost 5 bases and the J segment 5 bases; nucleotides outside the gene matches: 7. Method: immunoSEQ multiplex PCR; TCRdb's copy keeps in-frame clones and lacks some. The sample includes a few hundred thousand clones, approximately 82% of them seen just once. The data were taken from a study of blood T cell repertoires in COVID-19. Whole-study context: The United States, Italy and Spain provided the acute and convalescent COVID-19 samples.

The sequence was obtained from a man aged 45 to 65 with active or convalescent COVID-19. The chain recombines TRBV15 with TRBJ2-7, with TRBD1 identical over 9 bases. Sample: peripheral blood. The CDR3 spells CATSRRTGANEQYF. The CDR3 bases are TGTGCCACCAGCCGAAGGACAGGGGCGAACGAGCAGTACTTC.